This T cell receptor beta chain is drawn from a study of T cell responses to AZD1222 COVID-19 vaccine. Profiling relied on immunoSEQ multiplex PCR, and the TCRdb table lists in-frame clones only, not all of them. The repertoire consists of over 200,000 clones, with roughly 94% occurring once and the leading ten covering over 1.5%. Per the germline V gene, CDR1 is MNHEY and CDR2 is SMNVEV (reference sequence). V was shortened by 0 bases and J by 3 bases, with 5 bases between the two germline ends. CDR3 size: 13 residues. The source material was peripheral blood, sampled 28 days after the second dose of the MenACWY control vaccine. The gene calls are TRBV27 and TRBJ2-5; perhaps TRBD2 as D (5 bases). The sequence derives from an adult who received the MenACWY meningococcal vaccine as a control. CDR3 amino acids: CASSLSEEETQYF. Written as DNA, the CDR3 is TGTGCCAGCAGTTTATCGGAGGAAGAGACCCAGTACTTC.